The T cell receptor beta chain described here comes from a study of CD8+ T cells in alopecia areata. In each case, RNA was isolated and then reverse transcribed into cDNA as the sequencing template. TCRdb's table, derived via immunoSEQ multiplex PCR, lists solely in-frame clones and lacks some. The table shows 110,000 to 150,000 clones, with more than 55% occurring only once. The CDR3 has 15 residues. Germline-derived CDR1 and CDR2 are SGHTA and FQGTGA. The sequencing input was CD8+ T cells sorted from blood. The chain has TRBV7-3 and TRBJ2-5, with TRBD2 matching over 10 bases. The J call may be mistaken, given a closer DNA end match to TRBJ2-7. The TCR originated in a human donor in good health. CDR3 protein: CASSYSGGSSYEQYF. In DNA, the CDR3 is TGTGCCAGCAGCTATAGCGGGGGGAGCTCCTACGAGCAGTACTTC.